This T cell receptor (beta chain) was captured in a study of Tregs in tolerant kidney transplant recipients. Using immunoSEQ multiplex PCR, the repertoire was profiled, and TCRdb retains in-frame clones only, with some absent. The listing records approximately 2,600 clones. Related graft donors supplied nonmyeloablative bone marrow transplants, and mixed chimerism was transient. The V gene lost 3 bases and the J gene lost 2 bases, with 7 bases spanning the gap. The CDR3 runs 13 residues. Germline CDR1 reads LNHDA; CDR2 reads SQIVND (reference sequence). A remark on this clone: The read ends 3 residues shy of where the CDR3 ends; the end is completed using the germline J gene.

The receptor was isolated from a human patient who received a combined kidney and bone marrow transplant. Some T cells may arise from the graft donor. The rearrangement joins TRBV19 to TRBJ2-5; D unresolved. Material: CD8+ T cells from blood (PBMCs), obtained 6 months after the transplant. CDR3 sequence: CASSIWAQETQYF. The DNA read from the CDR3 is TGTGCCAGTAGTATCTGGGCACAAGAGACC. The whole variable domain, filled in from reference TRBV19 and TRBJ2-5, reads DGGITQSPKYLFRKEGQNVTLSCEQNLNHDAMYWYRQDPGQGLRLIYYSQIVNDFQKGDIAEGYSVSREKKESFPLTVTSAQKNPTAFYLCASSIWAQETQYFGPGTRLLVL.